This is a list of T cell receptor beta chains from one sample in a study of T cells in Graves' hyperthyroidism and ophthalmopathy. From the multiplex PCR reads, TCRdb called clonotypes with MiXCR, one entry per CDR3 protein. The sample lists around 340,000 distinct CDR3 sequences, 14% seen once, with roughly 24% in the top ten. Specimen: blood. These TCRs come from a woman between 25 and 40 years old with Graves' hyperthyroidism. The CDR3 runs from the conserved cysteine through the conserved F or W. Each record gives: J gene, V gene, D gene, clone size, CDR3 protein, CDR3 DNA. D genes are given only for firm matches. Only part of the rows carry a size: once, few, many, or a class if the clone is expanded.

>TRBJ2-1|TRBV12-3/TRBV12-4|NA|NA
CASSPTGVNEQFF
TGTGCCAGCAGCCCGACTGGGGTCAATGAGCAGTTCTTC
>TRBJ2-1|TRBV12-3/TRBV12-4|TRBD2|few
CASSLAGGPIGEQFF
TGTGCCAGCAGTCTAGCGGGAGGACCCATTGGTGAGCAGTTCTTC
>TRBJ2-7|TRBV28|TRBD1|many
CASSLAPTRGNYEQYF
TGTGCCAGCAGTTTAGCACCTACCAGGGGGAACTACGAGCAGTACTTC
>TRBJ1-1|TRBV30|TRBD1|NA
CAWSRTRTGLPEAFF
TGTGCCTGGAGTAGAACCCGGACAGGGCTCCCTGAAGCTTTCTTT
>TRBJ1-3|TRBV6-2/TRBV6-3|NA|NA
CASSAPRLSPGNTIYF
TGTGCCAGCAGTGCCCCCAGGCTAAGCCCTGGAAACACCATATATTTT
>TRBJ2-1|TRBV7-2|TRBD2|few
CASTALGGTGGLYEQFF
TGTGCCAGCACCGCGTTGGGGGGGACGGGAGGTCTCTATGAGCAGTTCTTC
>TRBJ2-5|TRBV5-1|TRBD2|many
CASSWGLQGETQYF
TGCGCCAGCAGCTGGGGACTACAAGGGGAGACCCAGTACTTC
>TRBJ1-1|TRBV2|NA|many
CASTPRFTNTEAFF
TGTGCCAGCACCCCCAGGTTTACGAACACTGAAGCTTTCTTT
>TRBJ1-4|TRBV28|NA|many
CASTSFRRGGPEKLFF
TGTGCCAGCACCTCTTTTCGCCGGGGGGGCCCTGAAAAACTGTTTTTT
>TRBJ2-4|TRBV29-1|TRBD2|few
CSVALLAGDHIQYF
TGCAGCGTTGCCTTACTAGCGGGAGATCACATTCAGTACTTC
>TRBJ2-2|TRBV6-1|NA|few
CASSNTGDIGELFF
TGTGCCAGCAGCAACACGGGGGATATCGGGGAGCTGTTTTTT
>TRBJ2-7|TRBV10-1|NA|NA
CASSESGGVQQYF
TGCGCCAGCAGTGAGTCGGGAGGAGTCCAGCAGTACTTC
>TRBJ2-7|TRBV6-2/TRBV6-3|TRBD2|many
CASRAGLAGIHEQYF
TGTGCCAGCAGAGCGGGACTAGCGGGAATTCACGAGCAGTACTTC
>TRBJ1-1|TRBV28|NA|many
CASTGAWGGSTEAFF
TGTGCCAGCACCGGAGCCTGGGGGGGTTCGACTGAAGCTTTCTTT
>TRBJ2-2|TRBV6-2/TRBV6-3|TRBD1|many
CASRYRGTGELFF
TGTGCCAGCAGGTACAGGGGCACCGGGGAGCTGTTTTTT
>TRBJ2-1|TRBV27|NA|many
CASRRTGSGEQFF
TGTGCCAGCAGAAGAACAGGTTCTGGTGAGCAGTTCTTC
>TRBJ2-6|TRBV12-3/TRBV12-4|TRBD1|NA
CASSSITGTGDSGANVLTF
TGTGCCAGCAGTTCAATTACCGGGACAGGGGACTCTGGGGCCAACGTCCTGACTTTC
>TRBJ2-5|TRBV20-1|NA|few
CSARGPSQETQYF
TGCAGTGCTAGGGGACCGTCTCAAGAGACCCAGTACTTC
>TRBJ2-1|TRBV20-1|NA|few
CSARDLSADQFF
TGCAGTGCTAGAGACCTCTCCGCGGATCAGTTCTTC
>TRBJ2-7|TRBV20-1|TRBD2|many
CSASLTSGFYEQYF
TGCAGTGCTAGCCTGACTAGCGGATTTTACGAGCAGTACTTC
>TRBJ2-2|TRBV6-1|NA|few
CASRDLRESGELFF
TGTGCCAGCAGGGACTTGCGAGAGTCCGGGGAGCTGTTTTTT
>TRBJ2-3|TRBV25-1|NA|NA
CASSPRTNTDTQYF
TGTGCCAGCAGCCCGAGGACCAACACAGATACGCAGTATTTT
>TRBJ1-1|TRBV20-1|TRBD1|many
CSPTQGPAATEAFF
TGCAGCCCGACACAGGGGCCAGCTGCGACTGAAGCTTTCTTT
>TRBJ2-5|TRBV6-1|NA|NA
CAGGEETQYF
TGTGCGGGGGGAGAAGAGACCCAGTACTTC
>TRBJ2-1|TRBV20-1|TRBD2|NA
CSASWEGVAGYNEQFF
TGCAGTGCTAGCTGGGAGGGGGTAGCGGGATACAATGAGCAGTTCTTC
>TRBJ1-2|TRBV6-2/TRBV6-3|TRBD1|many
CATSTGTYGYTF
TGTGCCACCTCGACAGGGACCTATGGCTACACCTTC
>TRBJ1-1|TRBV20-1|NA|many
CSARDHRGLTEAFF
TGCAGTGCTAGAGACCACCGGGGGCTAACTGAAGCTTTCTTT
>TRBJ2-5|TRBV30|NA|many
CAWSARQETQYF
TGTGCCTGGAGTGCGCGGCAAGAGACCCAGTACTTC
>TRBJ2-3|TRBV20-1|TRBD1|many
CSAEGETGGLADTQYF
TGCAGTGCCGAAGGAGAAACAGGGGGCCTCGCAGATACGCAGTATTTT
>TRBJ2-5|TRBV6-2/TRBV6-3|TRBD2|many
CASSYPYEPLADQETQYF
TGTGCCAGCAGTTACCCTTACGAGCCCCTAGCGGACCAAGAGACCCAGTACTTC
>TRBJ1-6|TRBV7-8|NA|many
CASSLWASSYNSPLHF
TGTGCCAGCAGCCTGTGGGCAAGCTCCTATAATTCACCCCTCCACTTT
>TRBJ2-2|TRBV12-3/TRBV12-4|TRBD2|NA
CASKLAGALPGELFF
TGTGCCAGCAAACTAGCGGGAGCCCTACCGGGGGAGCTGTTTTTT
>TRBJ1-5|TRBV5-5|NA|NA
CASSPDERGDSNQPQHF
TGTGCCAGCAGCCCTGACGAGCGAGGGGATAGCAATCAGCCCCAGCATTTT
>TRBJ2-1|TRBV12-3/TRBV12-4|TRBD2|NA
CASTRGGGLHVYNEQFF
TGTGCCAGCACCCGGGGGGGTGGACTCCACGTTTACAATGAGCAGTTCTTC
>TRBJ2-1|TRBV20-1|NA|many
CSAVANEQFF
TGCAGTGCAGTGGCGAATGAGCAGTTCTTC
>TRBJ2-2|TRBV11-1|NA|NA
CASSLARGNTGELFF
TGTGCCAGCAGCTTAGCGAGGGGGAACACCGGGGAGCTGTTTTTT
>TRBJ2-3|TRBV5-4|NA|many
CASSWGRSRATDTQYF
TGTGCCAGCAGCTGGGGGAGGTCCAGGGCCACAGATACGCAGTATTTT
>TRBJ2-3|TRBV6-2/TRBV6-3|TRBD1|few
CASSYSMEEGGAPGDTQYF
TGTGCCAGCAGTTACTCGATGGAAGAAGGGGGCGCCCCGGGAGATACGCAGTATTTT
>TRBJ1-3|TRBV10-3|TRBD1|few
CAISEGQGLHSGNTIYF
TGTGCCATCAGTGAGGGACAGGGCCTTCACTCTGGAAACACCATATATTTT
>TRBJ2-1|TRBV20-1|NA|many
CSARDPLGHNEQFF
TGCAGTGCTAGAGATCCTCTCGGGCACAATGAGCAGTTCTTC
>TRBJ1-1|TRBV10-3|NA|many
CAISDYENTEAFF
TGTGCCATCAGTGATTACGAGAACACTGAAGCTTTCTTT
>TRBJ2-7|TRBV10-3|TRBD1|many
CAISSAGTDYEQYF
TGTGCCATCAGCTCCGCCGGGACAGACTACGAGCAGTACTTC
>TRBJ2-1|TRBV9|NA|NA
CASSAMPGEQFF
TGTGCCAGCAGCGCTATGCCTGGGGAGCAGTTCTTC
>TRBJ2-1|TRBV28|NA|NA
CASIPNNGDEQFF
TGTGCCAGCATCCCCAATAACGGCGATGAGCAGTTCTTC
>TRBJ1-2|TRBV28|NA|many
CASSSGVGYTF
TGTGCCAGCAGTTCAGGGGTCGGCTACACCTTC
>TRBJ1-6|TRBV28|TRBD1|few
CATQRQGPNNSPLHF
TGTGCCACCCAACGACAGGGGCCAAATAATTCACCCCTCCACTTT
>TRBJ2-2|TRBV7-9|NA|few
CASSLGSAGTGELFF
TGTGCCAGCAGCTTAGGATCGGCCGGCACCGGGGAGCTGTTTTTT
>TRBJ2-7|TRBV2|TRBD1|few
CASSDGQGYEQYF
TGTGCCAGCAGTGACGGACAGGGCTACGAGCAGTACTTC
>TRBJ2-1|TRBV2|TRBD2|NA
CASKDGTSGSGTYNEQFF
TGTGCCAGCAAAGATGGGACTAGCGGGAGTGGCACCTACAATGAGCAGTTCTTC
>TRBJ2-7|TRBV12-3/TRBV12-4|TRBD1|few
CACSSNRGPYEQYF
TGTGCCTGCAGTTCAAACAGGGGGCCCTACGAGCAGTACTTC
>TRBJ1-1|TRBV4-3|NA|few
CASSQGGPGNTEAFF
TGCGCCAGCAGCCAAGGAGGGCCGGGGAACACTGAAGCTTTCTTT
>TRBJ2-1|TRBV20-1|TRBD2|few
CSASPGEGVGLAGGNEQFF
TGCAGTGCTAGCCCCGGGGAGGGCGTTGGACTAGCGGGAGGCAATGAGCAGTTCTTC
>TRBJ1-6|TRBV7-9|NA|NA
CASSLGDTYNSPLHF
TGTGCCAGCAGCTTAGGGGACACCTATAATTCACCCCTCCACTTT
>TRBJ2-7|TRBV10-2|NA|NA
CASSDSSWYEQYF
TGCGCCAGCAGTGACAGTAGCTGGTACGAGCAGTACTTC
>TRBJ1-2|TRBV6-1|NA|NA
CASSHEGRTGYTF
TGTGCCAGCAGTCACGAAGGTCGTACGGGCTACACCTTC
>TRBJ2-7|TRBV28|TRBD1|many
CASRKDRGRFEQYF
TGTGCCAGCAGGAAAGACAGGGGAAGATTCGAGCAGTACTTC